Listed here are 18 T cell receptor beta chains from one sample, sequenced in a study of shared T cell receptors in the human thymus. This table comes from immunoSEQ multiplex PCR, and its TCRdb copy is limited to in-frame clones, with some not included. Here the sample spans 500,000 to 550,000 clones, around three quarters being singletons. The sample was also reused in another study, on human thymus T cells.

The specimen was thymocytes. Source of these receptors: a boy younger than two with a congenital heart defect.

Only one count was recorded for this clone. V is TRBV6-1 and J is TRBJ1-5; D may be TRBD1 (6 bases). The V gene's germline CDR1 is MNHNS and CDR2 SASEGT. V was shortened by 9 bases and J by 1 base, with 16 bases between the two germline ends. The CDR3 is 15 amino acids. CDR3 nucleotide sequence: TGTGCCAGTTGGGGCAGGGGAAGGAGCAATCAGCCCCAGCATTTT. This gives the protein CASWGRGRSNQPQHF.

V and J are TRBV4-2 and TRBJ2-6, with 10 bases aligning to TRBD2. This CDR3 spans 19 amino acids. The trim removed 0 bases at V and 2 bases at J, leaving 7 bases unmatched. Germline lookup yields CDR1 LGHNA and CDR2 YNFKEQ. CDR3 protein: CASSQDWLAGEPGANVLTF. DNA for the CDR3: TGTGCCAGCAGCCAAGATTGGCTAGCGGGAGAACCTGGGGCCAACGTCCTGACTTTC.

J is TRBJ2-7 and V is TRBV28; D not resolved. V was pared by 9 bases and J by 7 bases, with 4 bases between. The germline CDR1 and CDR2 sequences are MDHEN and SYDVKM. This CDR3 is 8 amino acids long. CDR3 protein: CASREQYF. As DNA, the CDR3 is TGTGCCAGTCGGGAGCAGTACTTC. Full variable domain (rest looked up from reference TRBV28 and TRBJ2-7): DVKVTQSSRYLVKRTGEKVFLECVQDMDHENMFWYRQDPGLGLRLIYFSYDVKMKEKGDIPEGYSVSREKKERFSLILESASTNQTSMYLCASREQYFGPGTRLTVT.

This chain connects TRBV4-2 to TRBJ2-5, with TRBD2 matching over 14 bases. CDR3 length: 16 amino acids. V shed 0 bases and J 13 bases; nucleotides not matched to a gene: 10. Germline-derived CDR1 and CDR2 are LGHNA and YNFKEQ. The CDR3 DNA reads TGTGCCAGCAGCCAAGATAGTAGACTAGCGGGAGGGTTTTGGTACTTC. As protein: CASSQDSRLAGGFWYF.

The chain has TRBV5-4 and TRBJ2-7; weak D call: TRBD1 (6 bases). Germline V lookup: CDR1 SGHNT, CDR2 YYREEE (reference sequence). V was cut by 1 base and J by 3 bases, with 11 bases left in between. This CDR3 has 14 amino acids. CDR3 loop: CASSLQGQLYEQYF. In nucleotides, the CDR3 is TGTGCCAGCAGCTTGCAGGGACAACTCTACGAGCAGTACTTC.

The chain combines TRBV19 with TRBJ2-7, with TRBD2 matching over 13 bases. V shed 8 bases, J shed 5 bases, and the junction held 12 bases outside the gene matches. CDR1 is LNHDA, CDR2 SQIVND, per germline (reference sequence). The CDR3 spans 16 residues. Written as DNA, the CDR3 is TGTGCCAGTCGGACTAGCGGGAGATACCTAGGGCACGAGCAGTACTTC. This gives the protein CASRTSGRYLGHEQYF.

The J gene is TRBJ2-4, the V gene TRBV7-9; tentative D call: TRBD2 (6 bases). CDR1 and CDR2 (germline): SEHNR, FQNEAQ (reference sequence). Trimming took 4 bases from V and 8 from J, leaving 12 bases between them. There are 13 residues in the CDR3. The DNA for the CDR3 is TGTGCCAGCAGCTCGGGACTCGGAGACATTCAGTACTTC. Translating gives CASSSGLGDIQYF.

The chain employs TRBV28 and TRBJ2-7; perhaps TRBD1 as D (5 bases). V lost 3 bases, J lost 4 bases, and 13 bases lay in between. Germline CDR1 reads MDHEN; CDR2 reads SYDVKM. The CDR3 is 14 residues long. The CDR3 spells CASSFVWGWYEQYF. CDR3 nucleotides: TGTGCCAGCAGTTTCGTCTGGGGCTGGTACGAGCAGTACTTC.

The rearrangement uses TRBV7-2 and TRBJ2-7; TRBD2 matches 11 bases. V shed 3 bases and J 5 bases; nucleotides not matched to a gene: 3. There are 14 residues in the CDR3. Germline V gene sequence: CDR1 SGHTA, CDR2 FQGNSA. Here the CDR3 reads CASSFSGRAHEQYF. CDR3 nucleotides: TGTGCCAGCAGCTTTAGCGGGAGGGCCCACGAGCAGTACTTC.

The gene calls are TRBV4-2 and TRBJ1-1, with unresolved D. From germline, CDR1 is LGHNA and CDR2 YNFKEQ. This CDR3 comprises 16 residues. Trimming stripped 1 base from V and 0 bases from J, with 12 bases between. In DNA form, the CDR3 reads TGTGCCAGCAGCCAAGTAGCCCACAACATGAACACTGAAGCTTTCTTT. It translates to CASSQVAHNMNTEAFF.

Regarding this clone: The germline gene is not matched at one end of the junction; a read error may be the cause. The chain couples TRBV9 to TRBJ2-1; D remains ambiguous. The CDR3 sequence is 11 residues long. CDR1 and CDR2 from the germline V gene are SGDLS and YYNGEE. In DNA, the CDR3 is TGTGCCGGCAGCAATGGGCATGAGCAGTTCTTC. Its translation is CAGSNGHEQFF. Supplemented by reference TRBV9 and TRBJ2-1, the full variable domain reads DSGVTQTPKHLITATGQRVTLRCSPRSGDLSVYWYQQSLDQGLQFLIQYYNGEERAKGNILERFSAQQFPDLHSELNLSSLELGDSALYFCAGSNGHEQFFGPGTRLTVL.

The chain uses TRBV14 and TRBJ1-2, with a weak D call TRBD1 (5 bases). Trimming left V 1 base short and J 2 bases short, with 14 bases between. The CDR3 loop spans 16 amino acids. Germline CDR1 SGHDN, CDR2 FVKESK. CDR3 DNA: TGTGCCAGCAGCCAAGGCGGGGCAGCCGTAAACTATGGCTACACCTTC. Its protein product is CASSQGGAAVNYGYTF.

The gene calls are TRBV4-1 and TRBJ2-3; 10 bases line up with TRBD2. Germline V lookup: CDR1 MGHRA, CDR2 YSYEKL. Trimming cost V 0 bases and J 1 base; bases outside gene matches: 7. This CDR3 region has 18 residues. The CDR3 sequence is CASSQERGTSGGTDTQYF. DNA for the CDR3: TGCGCCAGCAGCCAAGAAAGAGGCACTAGCGGGGGCACAGATACGCAGTATTTT.

The genes are TRBV4-1 and TRBJ1-4, with a weak D call TRBD1 (5 bases). The CDR3 has 17 residues. The germline CDR1 and CDR2 sequences are MGHRA and YSYEKL. V shed 0 bases and J shed 2 bases, with 13 bases lying between them. CDR3 in amino acids: CASSQESGLGTNEKLFF. CDR3 in DNA: TGCGCCAGCAGCCAAGAGTCAGGGTTAGGGACTAATGAAAAACTGTTTTTT.

The rearrangement uses TRBV25-1 and TRBJ1-1, with D tentatively TRBD1 (5 bases). Germline V gene sequence: CDR1 MGHDK, CDR2 SYGVNS. The CDR3 loop spans 13 amino acids. The V end lost 1 base, the J end lost 8 bases, and 11 bases lay between the germline ends. CDR3 in amino acids: CASSESGDPEAFF. As DNA, the CDR3 is TGTGCCAGCAGTGAATCGGGGGATCCCGAAGCTTTCTTT.

The chain has TRBV11-2 and TRBJ2-5; TRBD2 aligns across 8 bases. The CDR3 contains 15 residues. Germline loops: CDR1 SGHAT, CDR2 FQNNGV. Unmatched junction bases numbered 9, after V lost 4 bases and J lost 5 bases. DNA of the CDR3: TGTGCCAGCAGCTGCGCCGCGGGAGGTGGTGAGACCCAGTACTTC. Translated: CASSCAAGGGETQYF.

This clone has more than one count but fewer than ten. The V gene is TRBV28, the J gene TRBJ2-7; no clear D. Germline values: CDR1 MDHEN, CDR2 SYDVKM. The CDR3 spans 8 residues. Trimming took 11 bases from V and 4 from J, leaving 3 bases between them. In DNA, the CDR3 is TGTGCCTATTACGAGCAGTACTTC. Translating it yields CAYYEQYF.

The chain uses TRBV7-9 and TRBJ2-7, with D possibly being TRBD1 (5 bases). The ends were cut back, 5 bases at V and 2 bases at J, with 16 bases in the middle. Germline CDR1 and CDR2: SEHNR and FQNEAQ (reference sequence). The CDR3 loop spans 15 amino acids. The CDR3 DNA follows: TGTGCCAGCAGCCCCTTTGGGCAGGGTGCCTACGAGCAGTACTTC. Its protein product is CASSPFGQGAYEQYF. Supplemented by reference TRBV7-9 and TRBJ2-7, the full variable domain reads DTGVSQNPRHKITKRGQNVTFRCDPISEHNRLYWYRQTLGQGPEFLTYFQNEAQLEKSRLLSDRFSAERPKGSFSTLEIQRTEQGDSAMYLCASSPFGQGAYEQYFGPGTRLTVT.